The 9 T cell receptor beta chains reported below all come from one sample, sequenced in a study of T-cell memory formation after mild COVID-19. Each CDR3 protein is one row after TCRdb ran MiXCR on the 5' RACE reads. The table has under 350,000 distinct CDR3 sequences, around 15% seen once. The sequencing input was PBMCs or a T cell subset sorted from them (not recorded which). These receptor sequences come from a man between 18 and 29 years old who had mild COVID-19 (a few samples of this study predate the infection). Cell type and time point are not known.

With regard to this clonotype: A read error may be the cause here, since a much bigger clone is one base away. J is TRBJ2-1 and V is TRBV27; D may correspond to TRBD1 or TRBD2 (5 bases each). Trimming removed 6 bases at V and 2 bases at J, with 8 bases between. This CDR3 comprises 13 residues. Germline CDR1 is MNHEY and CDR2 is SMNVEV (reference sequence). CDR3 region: CASSGDPYNEQFF. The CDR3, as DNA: TGTGCCAGCAGCGGGGACCCCTACAATGAGCAGTTCTTC.

CDR3 residues: CASSLGNAGNTIYF. The CDR3 DNA reads as TGTGCCAGCAGTTTAGGGAACGCTGGAAACACCATATATTTT. The chain uses TRBV12-3 or TRBV12-4 and TRBJ1-3; D remains unclear. The CDR3 is 14 amino acids. Trimming removed 1 base at V and 2 bases at J, with 6 bases between.

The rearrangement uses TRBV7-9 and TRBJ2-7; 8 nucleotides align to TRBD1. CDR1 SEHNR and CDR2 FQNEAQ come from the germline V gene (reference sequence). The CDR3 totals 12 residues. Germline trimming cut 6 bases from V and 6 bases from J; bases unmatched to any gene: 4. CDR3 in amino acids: CASRDRVGEQYF. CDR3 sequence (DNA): TGTGCCAGCAGGGACAGGGTCGGCGAGCAGTACTTC.

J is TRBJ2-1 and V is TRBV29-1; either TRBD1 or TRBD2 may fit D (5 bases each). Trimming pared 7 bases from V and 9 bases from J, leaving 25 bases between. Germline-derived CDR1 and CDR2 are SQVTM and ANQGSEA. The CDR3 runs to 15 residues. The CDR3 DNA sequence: TGCAGCGCCGCGAGGGGAGCGGACGGTTTCGGTGAGCAGTTCTTC. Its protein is CSAARGADGFGEQFF.

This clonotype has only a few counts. This CDR3 reads CASSYRGEGYEQYF. The DNA for the CDR3 is TGCGCCAGCAGCTACAGGGGAGAAGGCTACGAGCAGTACTTC. The chain couples TRBV5-1 to TRBJ2-7; 7 nucleotides align to TRBD1. The germline CDR1 and CDR2 sequences are SGHRS and YFSETQ. There are 14 residues in the CDR3. V was pared by 3 bases and J by 3 bases, with 6 bases of the junction left unmatched.

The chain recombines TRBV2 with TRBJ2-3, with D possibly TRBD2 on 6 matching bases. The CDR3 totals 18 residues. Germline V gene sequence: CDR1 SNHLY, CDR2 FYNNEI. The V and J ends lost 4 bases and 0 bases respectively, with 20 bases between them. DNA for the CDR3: TGTGCCAGCAGTGTCCTAGTATGGGAGGTCTCTAGCACAGATACGCAGTATTTT. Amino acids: CASSVLVWEVSSTDTQYF.

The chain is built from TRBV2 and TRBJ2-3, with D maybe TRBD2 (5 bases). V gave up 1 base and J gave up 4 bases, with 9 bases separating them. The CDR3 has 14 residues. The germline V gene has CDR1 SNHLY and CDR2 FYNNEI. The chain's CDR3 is CASSEDWGADTQYF. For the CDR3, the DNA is TGTGCCAGCAGTGAAGATTGGGGAGCAGATACGCAGTATTTT.

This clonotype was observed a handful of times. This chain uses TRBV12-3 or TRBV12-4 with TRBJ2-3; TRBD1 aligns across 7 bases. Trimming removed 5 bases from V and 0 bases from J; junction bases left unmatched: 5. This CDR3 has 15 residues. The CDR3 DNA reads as TGTGCCAGCAGTCCGAGGGACAGTAGCACAGATACGCAGTATTTT. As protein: CASSPRDSSTDTQYF.

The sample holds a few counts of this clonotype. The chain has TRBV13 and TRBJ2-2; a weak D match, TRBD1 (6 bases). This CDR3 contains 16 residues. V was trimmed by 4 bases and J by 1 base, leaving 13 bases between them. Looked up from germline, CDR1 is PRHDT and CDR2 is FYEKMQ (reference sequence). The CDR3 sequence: CASSSLTDRNTGELFF. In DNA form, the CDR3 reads TGTGCCAGCAGCTCGTTGACGGACAGGAACACCGGGGAGCTGTTTTTT.